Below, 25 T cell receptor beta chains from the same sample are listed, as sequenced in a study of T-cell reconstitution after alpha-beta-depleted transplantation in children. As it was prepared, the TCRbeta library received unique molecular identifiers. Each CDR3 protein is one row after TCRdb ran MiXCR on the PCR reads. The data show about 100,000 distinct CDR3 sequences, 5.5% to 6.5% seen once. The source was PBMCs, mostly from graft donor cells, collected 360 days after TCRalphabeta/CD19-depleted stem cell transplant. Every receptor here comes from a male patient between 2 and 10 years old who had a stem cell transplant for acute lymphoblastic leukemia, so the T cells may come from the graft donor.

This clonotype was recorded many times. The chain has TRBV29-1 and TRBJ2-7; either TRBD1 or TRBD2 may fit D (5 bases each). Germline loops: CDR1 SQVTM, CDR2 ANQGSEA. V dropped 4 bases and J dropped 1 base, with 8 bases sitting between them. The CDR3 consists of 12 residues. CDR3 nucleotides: TGCAGCGTTGCCGGGGCGTCCTACGAGCAGTACTTC. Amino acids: CSVAGASYEQYF.

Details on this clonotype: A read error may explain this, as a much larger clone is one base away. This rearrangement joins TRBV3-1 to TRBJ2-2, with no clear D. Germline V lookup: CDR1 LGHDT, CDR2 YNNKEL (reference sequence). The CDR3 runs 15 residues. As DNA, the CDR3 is TGTGCCACCAGCCAAGAGGCCCTAGGCACCGGGGAGCTGTTTTTT. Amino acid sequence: CATSQEALGTGELFF.

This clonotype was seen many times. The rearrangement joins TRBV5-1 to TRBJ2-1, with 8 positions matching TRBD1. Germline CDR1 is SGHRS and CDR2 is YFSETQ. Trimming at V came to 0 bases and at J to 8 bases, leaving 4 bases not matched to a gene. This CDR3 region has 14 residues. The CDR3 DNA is TGCGCCAGCAGCTTGGGACAGGGGTTAGATGAGCAGTTCTTC. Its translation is CASSLGQGLDEQFF.

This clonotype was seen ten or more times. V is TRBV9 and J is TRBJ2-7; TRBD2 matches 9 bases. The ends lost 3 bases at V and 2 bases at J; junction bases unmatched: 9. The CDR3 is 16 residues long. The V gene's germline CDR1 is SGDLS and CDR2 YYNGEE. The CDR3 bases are TGTGCCAGCAGCGAACGAGCGGGAGGCGGCACCTACGAGCAGTACTTC. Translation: CASSERAGGGTYEQYF.

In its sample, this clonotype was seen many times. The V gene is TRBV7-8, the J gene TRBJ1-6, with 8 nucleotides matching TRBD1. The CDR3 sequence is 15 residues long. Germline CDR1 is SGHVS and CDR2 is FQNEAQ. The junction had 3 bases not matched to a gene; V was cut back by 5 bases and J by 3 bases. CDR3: CASSLDRGYNSPLHF. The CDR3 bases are TGTGCCAGCAGCCTTGACAGGGGCTATAATTCACCCCTCCACTTT. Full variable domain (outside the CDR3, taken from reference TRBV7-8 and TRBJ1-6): GAGVSQSPRYKVAKRGQDVALRCDPISGHVSLFWYQQALGQGPEFLTYFQNEAQLDKSGLPSDRFFAERPEGSVSTLKIQRTQQEDSAVYLCASSLDRGYNSPLHFGNGTRLTVT.

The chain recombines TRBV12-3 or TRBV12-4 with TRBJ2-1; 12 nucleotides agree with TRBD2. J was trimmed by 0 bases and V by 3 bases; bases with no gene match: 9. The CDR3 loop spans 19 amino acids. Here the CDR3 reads CASSFLAGGPSRSYNEQFF. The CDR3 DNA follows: TGTGCCAGCAGTTTCCTAGCGGGAGGGCCCTCCCGCTCCTACAATGAGCAGTTCTTC.

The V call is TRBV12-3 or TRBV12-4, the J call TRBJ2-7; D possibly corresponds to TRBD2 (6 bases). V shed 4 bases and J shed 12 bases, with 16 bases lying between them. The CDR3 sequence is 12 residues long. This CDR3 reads CASSSGLFKWYF. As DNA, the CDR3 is TGTGCCAGCAGTTCGGGACTCTTTAAGTGGTACTTC.

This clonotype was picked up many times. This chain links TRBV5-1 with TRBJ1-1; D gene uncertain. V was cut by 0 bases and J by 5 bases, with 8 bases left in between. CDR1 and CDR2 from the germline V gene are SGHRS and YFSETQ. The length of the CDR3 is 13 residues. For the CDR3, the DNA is TGCGCCAGCAGCTTGGGGCCAGCAACTGAAGCTTTCTTT. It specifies CASSLGPATEAFF.

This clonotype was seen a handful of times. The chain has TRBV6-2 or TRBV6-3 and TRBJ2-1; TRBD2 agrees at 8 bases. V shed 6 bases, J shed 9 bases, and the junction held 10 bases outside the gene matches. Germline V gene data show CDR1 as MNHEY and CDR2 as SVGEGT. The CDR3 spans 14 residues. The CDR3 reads CASSDPGLAGEQFF. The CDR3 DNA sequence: TGTGCCAGCAGCGATCCCGGACTAGCCGGTGAGCAGTTCTTC.

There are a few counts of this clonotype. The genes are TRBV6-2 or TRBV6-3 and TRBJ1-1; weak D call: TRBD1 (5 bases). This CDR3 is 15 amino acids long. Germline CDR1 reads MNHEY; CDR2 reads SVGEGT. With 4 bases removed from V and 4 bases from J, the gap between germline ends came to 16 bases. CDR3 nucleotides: TGTGCCAGCAGTTGGGAGCCCAGGGAAAGCACTGAAGCTTTCTTT. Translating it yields CASSWEPRESTEAFF.

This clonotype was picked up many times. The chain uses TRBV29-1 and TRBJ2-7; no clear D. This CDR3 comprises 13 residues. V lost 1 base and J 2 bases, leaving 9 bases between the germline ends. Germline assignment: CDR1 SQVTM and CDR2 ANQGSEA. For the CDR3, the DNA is TGCAGCGTTGAAGGCGACACCGCCTACGAGCAGTACTTC. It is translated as CSVEGDTAYEQYF.

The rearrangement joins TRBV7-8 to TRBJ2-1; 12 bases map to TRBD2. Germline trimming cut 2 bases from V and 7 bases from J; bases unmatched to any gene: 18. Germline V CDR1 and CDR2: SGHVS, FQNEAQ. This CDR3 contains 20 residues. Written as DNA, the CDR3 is TGTGCCAGCAGCTTACTCTCAAAAGCGGCTAGCGGGAGGGCGGGGAATGAGCAGTTCTTC. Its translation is CASSLLSKAASGRAGNEQFF.

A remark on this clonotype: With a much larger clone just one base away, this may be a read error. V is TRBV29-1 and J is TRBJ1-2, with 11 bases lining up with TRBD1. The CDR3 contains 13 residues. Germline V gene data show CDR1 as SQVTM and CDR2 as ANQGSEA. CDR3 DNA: TGCAGAGTGAGGACAGGGGGCAATTATGGCTACACCTTC. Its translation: CRVRTGGNYGYTF. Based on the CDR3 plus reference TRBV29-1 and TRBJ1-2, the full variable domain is SAVISQKPSRDICQRGTSLTIQCQVDSQVTMMFWYRQQPGQSLTLIATANQGSEATYESGFVIDKFPISRPNLTFSTLTVSNMSPEDSSIYLCRVRTGGNYGYTFGSGTRLTVV.

This chain's CDR3 is CASSLPGQGRGTQYF. The CDR3 coding sequence is TGTGCCAGCAGTCTACCAGGACAGGGAAGGGGGACCCAGTACTTC. The chain combines TRBV27 with TRBJ2-5; 8 nucleotides match TRBD1. CDR1 is MNHEY, CDR2 SMNVEV, per germline (reference sequence). V trimming: 5 bases; J trimming: 7 bases; junction bases outside the gene matches: 12. This CDR3 spans 15 amino acids.

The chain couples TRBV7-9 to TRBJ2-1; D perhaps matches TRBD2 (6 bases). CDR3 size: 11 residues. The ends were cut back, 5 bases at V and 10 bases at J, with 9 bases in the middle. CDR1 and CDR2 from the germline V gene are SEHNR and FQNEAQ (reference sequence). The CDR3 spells CASSPRGEQFF. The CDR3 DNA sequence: TGTGCCAGCAGCCCCCGGGGGGAGCAGTTCTTC.

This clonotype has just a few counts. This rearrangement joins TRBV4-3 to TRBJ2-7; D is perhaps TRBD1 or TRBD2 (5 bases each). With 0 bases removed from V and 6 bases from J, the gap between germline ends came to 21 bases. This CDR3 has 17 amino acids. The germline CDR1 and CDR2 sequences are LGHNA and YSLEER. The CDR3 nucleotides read TGCGCCAGCAGCCAAGAGGTAGAGGGGCTAGGTCCCGTCGAGCAGTACTTC. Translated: CASSQEVEGLGPVEQYF.

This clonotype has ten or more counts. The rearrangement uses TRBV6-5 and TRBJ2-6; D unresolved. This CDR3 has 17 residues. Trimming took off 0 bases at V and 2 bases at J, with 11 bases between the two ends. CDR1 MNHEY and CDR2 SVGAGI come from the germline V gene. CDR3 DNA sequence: TGTGCCAGCAGTTACTCGAAAGTTCCCCCTGGGGCCAACGTCCTGACTTTC. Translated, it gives CASSYSKVPPGANVLTF.

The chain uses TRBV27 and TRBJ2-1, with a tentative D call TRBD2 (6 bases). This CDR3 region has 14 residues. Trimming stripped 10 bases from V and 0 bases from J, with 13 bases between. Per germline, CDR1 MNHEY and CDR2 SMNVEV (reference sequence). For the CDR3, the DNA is TGTGCCACCCTCGGGGGAAGCTCCTACAATGAGCAGTTCTTC. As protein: CATLGGSSYNEQFF.

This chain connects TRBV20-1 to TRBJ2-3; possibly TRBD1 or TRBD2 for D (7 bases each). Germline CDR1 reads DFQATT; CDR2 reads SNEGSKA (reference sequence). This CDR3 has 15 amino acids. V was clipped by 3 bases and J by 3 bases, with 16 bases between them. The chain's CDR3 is CSARKGRGPTDTQYF. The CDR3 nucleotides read TGCAGTGCTAGGAAAGGGAGGGGGCCTACAGATACGCAGTATTTT.

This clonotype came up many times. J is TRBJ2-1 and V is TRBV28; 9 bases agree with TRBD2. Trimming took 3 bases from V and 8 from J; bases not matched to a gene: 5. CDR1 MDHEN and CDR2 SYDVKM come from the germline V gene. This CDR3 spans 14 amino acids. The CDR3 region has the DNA TGTGCCAGCAGTTTTGGCGGGAGGGGCCATGAGCAGTTCTTC. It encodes CASSFGGRGHEQFF.

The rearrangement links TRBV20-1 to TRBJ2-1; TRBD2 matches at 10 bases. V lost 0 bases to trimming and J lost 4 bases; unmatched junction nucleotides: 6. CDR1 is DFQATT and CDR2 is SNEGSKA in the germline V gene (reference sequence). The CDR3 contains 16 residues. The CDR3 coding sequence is TGCAGTGCTAGAGATCGTGGGACTAGCGAATACAATGAGCAGTTCTTC. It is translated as CSARDRGTSEYNEQFF.

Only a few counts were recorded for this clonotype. The CDR3 DNA follows: TGTGCCAGCAGTTACGGGGGATGGGAAGAAACCGGGGAGCTGTTTTTT. The encoded protein is CASSYGGWEETGELFF. V and J are TRBV6-5 and TRBJ2-2; D possibly uses TRBD1 or TRBD2 (5 bases each). Germline assignment: CDR1 MNHEY and CDR2 SVGAGI. CDR3 length equals 16 residues. Trimming cost V 2 bases and J 5 bases, with 15 bases left between them.

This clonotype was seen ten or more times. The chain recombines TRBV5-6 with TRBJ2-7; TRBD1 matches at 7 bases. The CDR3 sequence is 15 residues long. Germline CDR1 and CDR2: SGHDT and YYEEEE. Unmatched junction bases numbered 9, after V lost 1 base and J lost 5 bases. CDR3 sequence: CASSLRRQGRNEQYF. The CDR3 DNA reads TGTGCCAGCAGCTTGAGGAGACAGGGACGGAACGAGCAGTACTTC.

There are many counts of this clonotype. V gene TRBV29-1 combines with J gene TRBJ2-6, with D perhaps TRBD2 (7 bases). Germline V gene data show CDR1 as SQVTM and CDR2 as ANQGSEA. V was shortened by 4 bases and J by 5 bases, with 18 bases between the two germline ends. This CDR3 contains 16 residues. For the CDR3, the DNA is TGCAGCGTTGCCGTAAGGGGGGGGCTTCGGGCCAACGTCCTGACTTTC. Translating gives CSVAVRGGLRANVLTF.

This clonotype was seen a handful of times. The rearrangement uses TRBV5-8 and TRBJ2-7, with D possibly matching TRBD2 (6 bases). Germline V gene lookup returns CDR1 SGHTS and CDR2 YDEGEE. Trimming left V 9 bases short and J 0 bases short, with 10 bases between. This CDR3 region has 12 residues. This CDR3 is CAIPGDSYEQYF. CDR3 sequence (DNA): TGTGCCATCCCGGGGGACTCCTACGAGCAGTACTTC.